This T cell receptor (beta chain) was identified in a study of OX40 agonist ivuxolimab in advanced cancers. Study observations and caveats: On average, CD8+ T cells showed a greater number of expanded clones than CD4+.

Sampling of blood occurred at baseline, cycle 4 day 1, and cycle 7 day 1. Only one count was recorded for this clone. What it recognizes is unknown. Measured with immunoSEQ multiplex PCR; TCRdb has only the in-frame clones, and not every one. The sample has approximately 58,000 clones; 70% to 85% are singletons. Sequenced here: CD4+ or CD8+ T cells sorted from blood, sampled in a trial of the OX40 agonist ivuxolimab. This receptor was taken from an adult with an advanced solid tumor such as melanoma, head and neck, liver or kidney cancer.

The CDR3 nucleotides are TGTGCCAGCAGCGCCCGGACTAGCGGGCACTACGAGCAGTACTTC. It yields the protein CASSARTSGHYEQYF. The V call is TRBV11-3, the J call TRBJ2-7, with 11 bases fitting TRBD2. CDR3 size: 15 residues. After removal of 5 bases from V and 3 bases from J, the junction contained 6 bases not matched to a gene. Germline CDR1 SGHNT, CDR2 YENEEA.